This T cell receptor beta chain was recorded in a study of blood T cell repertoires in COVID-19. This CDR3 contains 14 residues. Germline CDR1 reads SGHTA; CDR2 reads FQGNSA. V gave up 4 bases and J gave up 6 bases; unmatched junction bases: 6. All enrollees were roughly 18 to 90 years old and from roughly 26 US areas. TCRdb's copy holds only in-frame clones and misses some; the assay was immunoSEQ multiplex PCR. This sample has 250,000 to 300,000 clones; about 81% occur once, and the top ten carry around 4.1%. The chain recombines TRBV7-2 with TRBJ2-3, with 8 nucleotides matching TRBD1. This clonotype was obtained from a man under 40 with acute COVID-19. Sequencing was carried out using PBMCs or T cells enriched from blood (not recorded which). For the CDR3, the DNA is TGTGCCAGCAGCTCGCCGACAGGGGTGGATACGCAGTATTTT. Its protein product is CASSSPTGVDTQYF. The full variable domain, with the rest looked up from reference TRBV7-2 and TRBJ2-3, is GAGVSQSPSNKVTEKGKDVELRCDPISGHTALYWYRQSLGQGLEFLIYFQGNSAPDKSGLPSDRFSAERTGGSVSTLTIQRTQQEDSAVYLCASSSPTGVDTQYFGPGTRLTVL.